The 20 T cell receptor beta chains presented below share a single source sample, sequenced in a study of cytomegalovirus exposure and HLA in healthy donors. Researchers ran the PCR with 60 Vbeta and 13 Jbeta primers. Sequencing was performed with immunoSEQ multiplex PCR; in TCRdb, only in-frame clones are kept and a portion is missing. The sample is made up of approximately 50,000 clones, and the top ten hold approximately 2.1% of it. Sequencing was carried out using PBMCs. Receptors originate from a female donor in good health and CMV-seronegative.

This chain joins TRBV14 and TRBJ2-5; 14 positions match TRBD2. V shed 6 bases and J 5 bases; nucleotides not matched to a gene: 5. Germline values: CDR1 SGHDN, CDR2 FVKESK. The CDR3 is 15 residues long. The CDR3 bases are TGTGCCAGCAGTCGGACTAGCGGGAGGCGGGAGACCCAGTACTTC. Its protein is CASSRTSGRRETQYF.

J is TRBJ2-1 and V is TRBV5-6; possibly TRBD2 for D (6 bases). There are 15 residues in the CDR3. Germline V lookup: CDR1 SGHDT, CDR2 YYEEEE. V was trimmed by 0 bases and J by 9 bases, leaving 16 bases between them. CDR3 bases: TGTGCCAGCAGCTTGGTCCGGGCGGGGTTAGGTGAGCAGTTCTTC. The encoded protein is CASSLVRAGLGEQFF.

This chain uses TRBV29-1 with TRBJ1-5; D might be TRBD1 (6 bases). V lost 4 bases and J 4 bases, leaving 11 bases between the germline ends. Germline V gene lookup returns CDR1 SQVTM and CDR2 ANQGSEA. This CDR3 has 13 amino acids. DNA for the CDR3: TGCAGCGTTGGGGGGACAAATAATCAGCCCCAGCATTTT. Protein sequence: CSVGGTNNQPQHF.

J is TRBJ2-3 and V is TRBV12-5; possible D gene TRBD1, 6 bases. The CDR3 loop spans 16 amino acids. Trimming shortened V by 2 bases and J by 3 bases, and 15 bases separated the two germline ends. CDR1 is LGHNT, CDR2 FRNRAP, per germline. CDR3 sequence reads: CASGLTRFQGTDTQYF. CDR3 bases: TGTGCTAGTGGTTTGACCCGGTTTCAGGGGACAGATACGCAGTATTTT.

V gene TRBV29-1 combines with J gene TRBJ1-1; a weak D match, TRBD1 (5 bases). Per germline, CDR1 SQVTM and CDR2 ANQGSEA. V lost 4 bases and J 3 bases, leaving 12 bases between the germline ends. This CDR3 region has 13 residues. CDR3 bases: TGCAGCGTTGTAAATGGAGGGGACACTGAAGCTTTCTTT. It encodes CSVVNGGDTEAFF.

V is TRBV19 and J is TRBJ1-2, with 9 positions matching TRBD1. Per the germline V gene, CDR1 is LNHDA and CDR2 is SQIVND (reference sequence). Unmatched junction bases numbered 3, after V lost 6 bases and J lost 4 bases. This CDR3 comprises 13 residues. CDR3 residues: CASRGQGTYGYTF. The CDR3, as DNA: TGTGCCAGTAGAGGACAGGGGACCTATGGCTACACCTTC.

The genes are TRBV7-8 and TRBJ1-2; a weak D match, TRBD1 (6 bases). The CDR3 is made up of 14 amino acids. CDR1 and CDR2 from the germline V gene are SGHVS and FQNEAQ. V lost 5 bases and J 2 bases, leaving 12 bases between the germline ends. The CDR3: CASSPVGQNYGYTF. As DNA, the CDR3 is TGTGCCAGCAGCCCGGTCGGACAGAACTATGGCTACACCTTC.

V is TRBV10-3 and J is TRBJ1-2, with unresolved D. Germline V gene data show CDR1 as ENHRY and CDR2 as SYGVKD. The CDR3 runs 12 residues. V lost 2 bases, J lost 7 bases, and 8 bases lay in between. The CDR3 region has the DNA TGTGCCATCAGTGAGGCCCCCGGTGGCTACACCTTC. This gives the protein CAISEAPGGYTF.

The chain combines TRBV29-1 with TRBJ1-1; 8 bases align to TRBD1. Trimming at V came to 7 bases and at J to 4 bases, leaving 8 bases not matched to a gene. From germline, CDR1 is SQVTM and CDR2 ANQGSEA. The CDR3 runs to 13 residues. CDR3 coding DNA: TGCAGCGCTCCCCAGGGGGCGGGCACTGAAGCTTTCTTT. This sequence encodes CSAPQGAGTEAFF.

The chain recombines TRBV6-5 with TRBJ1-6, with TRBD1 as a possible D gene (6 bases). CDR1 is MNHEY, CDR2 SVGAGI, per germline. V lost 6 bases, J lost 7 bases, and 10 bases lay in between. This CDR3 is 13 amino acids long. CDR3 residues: CASRGQLNSPLHF. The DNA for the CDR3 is TGTGCCAGCAGAGGACAGCTCAATTCACCCCTCCACTTT.

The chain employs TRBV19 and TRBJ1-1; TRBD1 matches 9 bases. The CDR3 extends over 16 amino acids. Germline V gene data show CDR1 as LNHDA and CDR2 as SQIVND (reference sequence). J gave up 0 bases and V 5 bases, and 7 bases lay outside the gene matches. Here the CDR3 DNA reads TGTGCCAGTAGTTCCAGGACAGGGGCCCTGAACACTGAAGCTTTCTTT. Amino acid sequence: CASSSRTGALNTEAFF.

The CDR3 coding sequence is TGTGCCAGCAGCCCGAGGGCCCACAGGGGAGCCAAAAACATTCAGTACTTC. Its translation is CASSPRAHRGAKNIQYF. The rearrangement joins TRBV7-9 to TRBJ2-4; 7 bases are shared with TRBD1. V shed 5 bases, J shed 0 bases, and the junction held 10 bases outside the gene matches. The CDR3 sequence is 17 residues long. Germline CDR1 and CDR2: SEHNR and FQNEAQ (reference sequence).

CDR3 bases: TGCAGCGTAGCACTCCTCCCGAGCTCCTACGAGCAGTACTTC. This codes for CSVALLPSSYEQYF. The V call is TRBV29-1, the J call TRBJ2-7; no clear D. Germline V gives CDR1 SQVTM, CDR2 ANQGSEA. CDR3 length equals 14 residues. Trimming took off 6 bases at V and 0 bases at J, with 15 bases between the two ends.

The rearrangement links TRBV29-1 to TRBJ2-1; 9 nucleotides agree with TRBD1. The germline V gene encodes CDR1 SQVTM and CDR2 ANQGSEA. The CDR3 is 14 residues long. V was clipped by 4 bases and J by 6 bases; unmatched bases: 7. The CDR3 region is CSVVWGQGVNEQFF. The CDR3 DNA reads TGCAGCGTTGTATGGGGACAGGGTGTCAATGAGCAGTTCTTC.

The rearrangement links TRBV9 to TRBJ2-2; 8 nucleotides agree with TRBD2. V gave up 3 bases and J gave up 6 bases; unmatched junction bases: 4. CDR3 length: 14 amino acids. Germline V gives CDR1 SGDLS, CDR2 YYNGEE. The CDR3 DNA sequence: TGTGCCAGCAGCGATAACGGGGGGGCCGGGGAGCTGTTTTTT. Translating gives CASSDNGGAGELFF.

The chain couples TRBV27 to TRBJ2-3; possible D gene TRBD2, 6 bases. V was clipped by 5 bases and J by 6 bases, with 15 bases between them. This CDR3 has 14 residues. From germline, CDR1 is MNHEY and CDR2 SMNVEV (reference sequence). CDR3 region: CASSVRGAGDTQYF. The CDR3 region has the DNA TGTGCCAGCAGTGTACGCGGGGCTGGGGATACGCAGTATTTT.

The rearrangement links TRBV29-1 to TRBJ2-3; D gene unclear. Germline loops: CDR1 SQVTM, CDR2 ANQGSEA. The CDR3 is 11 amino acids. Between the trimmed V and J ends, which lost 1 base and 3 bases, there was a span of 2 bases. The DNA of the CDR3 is TGCAGCGTTGAAGTAACAGATACGCAGTATTTT. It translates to CSVEVTDTQYF.

The DNA of the CDR3 is TGTGCCAGCTCAACGCTCGGCCTAGCGGGAGGCGGTACCAATGAGCAGTTCTTC. As protein: CASSTLGLAGGGTNEQFF. The chain has TRBV18 and TRBJ2-1; TRBD2 matches 11 bases. There are 18 residues in the CDR3. Germline V CDR1 and CDR2: KGHSH, LQKENI. With 5 bases clipped from V and 6 bases from J, the junction kept 15 bases outside the gene matches.

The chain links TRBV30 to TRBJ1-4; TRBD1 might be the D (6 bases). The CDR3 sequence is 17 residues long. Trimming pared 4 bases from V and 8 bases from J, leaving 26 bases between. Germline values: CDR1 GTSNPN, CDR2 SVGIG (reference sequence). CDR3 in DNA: TGTGCCTGGAAGGACCTTTTACAGGGTAATGGACGCGAAAAACTGTTTTTT. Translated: CAWKDLLQGNGREKLFF.

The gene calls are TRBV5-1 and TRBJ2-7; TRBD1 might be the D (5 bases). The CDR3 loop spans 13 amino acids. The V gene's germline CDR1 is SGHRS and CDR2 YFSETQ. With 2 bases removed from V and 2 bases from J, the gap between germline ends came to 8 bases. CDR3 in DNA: TGCGCCAGCAGCTTAGGGGTGGCCTACGAGCAGTACTTC. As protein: CASSLGVAYEQYF.